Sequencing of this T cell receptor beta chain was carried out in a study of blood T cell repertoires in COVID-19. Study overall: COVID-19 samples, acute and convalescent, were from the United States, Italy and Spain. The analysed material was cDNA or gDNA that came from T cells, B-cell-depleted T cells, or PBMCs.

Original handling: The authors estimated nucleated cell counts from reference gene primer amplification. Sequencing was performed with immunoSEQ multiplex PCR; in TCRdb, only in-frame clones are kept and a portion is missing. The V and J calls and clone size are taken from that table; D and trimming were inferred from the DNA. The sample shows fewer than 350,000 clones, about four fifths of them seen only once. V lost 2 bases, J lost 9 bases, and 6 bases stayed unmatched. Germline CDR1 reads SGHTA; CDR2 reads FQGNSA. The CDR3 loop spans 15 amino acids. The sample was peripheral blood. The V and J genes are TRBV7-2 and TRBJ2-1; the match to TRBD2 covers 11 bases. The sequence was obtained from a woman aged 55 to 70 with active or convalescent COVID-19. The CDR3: CASSLSTSGGREQFF. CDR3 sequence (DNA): TGTGCCAGCAGCTTAAGTACTAGCGGGGGCCGTGAGCAGTTCTTC.